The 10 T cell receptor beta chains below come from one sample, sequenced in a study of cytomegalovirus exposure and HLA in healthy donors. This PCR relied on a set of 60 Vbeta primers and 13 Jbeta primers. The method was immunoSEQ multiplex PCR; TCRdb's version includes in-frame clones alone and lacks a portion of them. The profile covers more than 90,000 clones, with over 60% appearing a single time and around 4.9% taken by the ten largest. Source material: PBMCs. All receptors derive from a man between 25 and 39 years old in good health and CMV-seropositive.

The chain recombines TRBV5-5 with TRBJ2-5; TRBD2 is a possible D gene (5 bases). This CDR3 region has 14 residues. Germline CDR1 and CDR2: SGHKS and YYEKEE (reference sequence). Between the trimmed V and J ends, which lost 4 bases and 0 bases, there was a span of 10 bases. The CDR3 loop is CASSGLRDQETQYF. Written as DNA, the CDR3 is TGTGCCAGCAGCGGGTTGAGGGACCAAGAGACCCAGTACTTC.

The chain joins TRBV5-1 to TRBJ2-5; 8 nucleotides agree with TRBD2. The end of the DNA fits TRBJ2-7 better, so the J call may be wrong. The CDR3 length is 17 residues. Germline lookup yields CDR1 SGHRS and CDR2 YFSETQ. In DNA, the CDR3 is TGCGCCAGCAGCTTGCCTTTCCGGGAGGGGAGCTCCTACGAGCAGTACTTC. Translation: CASSLPFREGSSYEQYF.

The CDR3 DNA is TGTGCCAGCAGCCTATTTCATAACTACGAGCAGTACTTC. It specifies CASSLFHNYEQYF. This chain connects TRBV7-7 to TRBJ2-7, with D uncertain. This CDR3 has 13 residues. Germline V gene data show CDR1 as SSHAT and CDR2 as FNYEAQ (reference sequence). Trimming shortened V by 5 bases and J by 3 bases, and 11 bases separated the two germline ends.

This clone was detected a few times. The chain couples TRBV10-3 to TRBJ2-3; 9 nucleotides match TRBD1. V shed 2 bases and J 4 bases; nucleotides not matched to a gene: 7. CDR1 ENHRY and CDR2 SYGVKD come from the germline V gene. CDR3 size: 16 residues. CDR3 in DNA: TGTGCCATCAGTGAGCCGGGACAGGGTGGCTCAGATACGCAGTATTTT. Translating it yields CAISEPGQGGSDTQYF.

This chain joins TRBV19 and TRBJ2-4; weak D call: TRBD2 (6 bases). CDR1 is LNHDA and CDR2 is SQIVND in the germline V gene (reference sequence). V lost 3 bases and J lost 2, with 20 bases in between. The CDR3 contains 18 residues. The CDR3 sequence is CASSMRVGGPGSKNIQYF. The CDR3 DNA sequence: TGTGCCAGTAGTATGAGGGTCGGAGGGCCGGGGTCCAAAAACATTCAGTACTTC.

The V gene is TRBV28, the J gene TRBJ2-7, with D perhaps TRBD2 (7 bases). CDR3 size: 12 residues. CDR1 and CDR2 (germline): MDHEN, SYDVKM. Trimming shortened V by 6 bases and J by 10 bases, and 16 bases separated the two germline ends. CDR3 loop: CASRLGSGGQYF. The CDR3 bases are TGTGCCAGCAGACTGGGTTCGGGGGGCCAGTACTTC.

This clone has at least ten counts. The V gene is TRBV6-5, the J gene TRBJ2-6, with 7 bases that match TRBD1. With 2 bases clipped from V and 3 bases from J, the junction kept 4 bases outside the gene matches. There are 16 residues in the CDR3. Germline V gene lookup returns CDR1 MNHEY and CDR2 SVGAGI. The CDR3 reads CASSYEGGFGANVLTF. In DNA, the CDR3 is TGTGCCAGCAGTTACGAAGGGGGCTTTGGGGCCAACGTCCTGACTTTC.

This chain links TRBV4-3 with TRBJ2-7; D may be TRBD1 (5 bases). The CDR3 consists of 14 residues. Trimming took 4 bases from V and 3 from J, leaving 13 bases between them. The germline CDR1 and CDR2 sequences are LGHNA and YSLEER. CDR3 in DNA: TGCGCCAGCAGCCCCTCCCAGGGTAGCTACGAGCAGTACTTC. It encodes CASSPSQGSYEQYF.

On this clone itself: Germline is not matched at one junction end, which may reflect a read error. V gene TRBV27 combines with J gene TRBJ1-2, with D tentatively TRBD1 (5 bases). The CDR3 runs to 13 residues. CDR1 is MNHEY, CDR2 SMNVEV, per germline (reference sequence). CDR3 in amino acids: CASSLDGGNGYPF. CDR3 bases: TGTGCCAGCAGTTTGGACGGGGGAAATGGCTACCCCTTC.

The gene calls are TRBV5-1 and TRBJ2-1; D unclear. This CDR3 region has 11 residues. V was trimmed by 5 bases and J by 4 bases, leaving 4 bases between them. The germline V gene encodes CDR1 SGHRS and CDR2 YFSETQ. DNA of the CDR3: TGCGCCAGCAGACAGTACAATGAGCAGTTCTTC. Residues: CASRQYNEQFF.